Only a few counts were recorded for the clone carrying this TCR beta chain. Antigen: not known. V gave up 6 bases and J gave up 7 bases, with 10 bases separating them. Germline CDR1 reads ENHRY; CDR2 reads SYGVKD. The CDR3 contains 13 residues. The treatment denotes: oral pan-JAK inhibitor, 5-10 mg twice daily. Lesional scalp tissue (obtained by punch biopsy) and peripheral blood were collected from alopecia areata patients. RNA, once extracted, was reverse transcribed into cDNA for use as the sequencing template. The protocol was immunoSEQ multiplex PCR, while the TCRdb copy is restricted to in-frame clones and leaves out a portion. The data show 150,000 to 200,000 clones, about 65% seen once. This sample was taken from a study of CD8+ T cells in alopecia areata. Notes on the study in general: Normal scalp had lower clonality than lesional scalp, with alopecia totalis/universalis lesions showing this most strongly.

This sequence originates from a human donor with alopecia areata. The source material was CD4+ T cells sorted from blood, sampled around week 49, from a patient treated with tofacitinib. V usage is TRBV10-3 and J usage is TRBJ1-6; D perhaps matches TRBD1 (5 bases). The CDR3 protein is CAISRDPNSPLHF. The CDR3 DNA reads as TGTGCCATCAGCCGGGACCCAAATTCACCCCTCCACTTT.